This T cell receptor beta chain derives from a study of vaccination effects on CD4 cells after COVID-19. Sequencing used immunoSEQ multiplex PCR; TCRdb keeps in-frame clones, though not all of them. Of fewer than 25,000 clones in the sample, 60% to 85% are singletons; the top ten hold 9.5% to 15%. Before sequencing, viral peptide pools were used by the ViraFEST assay to expand antigen-specific CD4+ T cells. Subsequent to 10 days of culture, CD4+ T cells were isolated. No vaccinee had earlier SARS-CoV-2 infection, and nucleocapsid antibodies were negative. The culture medium for around 2 million PBMC per well included roughly 9.2 IU/ml IL-2 and about 9.1 ug/ml peptides. Germline values: CDR1 SGDLS, CDR2 YYNGEE. Trimming at V came to 3 bases and at J to 7 bases, leaving 7 bases not matched to a gene. The CDR3 has 15 residues. About this clone itself: Its antigen is unidentified.

General study findings and limits: No early post-infection timepoints were available in the study, which also included few convalescent patients. Clones that were induced by infection or by vaccine showed marked contraction late after vaccination. Healthy vaccinees had only 1 of 255 vaccine-induced clones cross-react with common cold coronaviruses.

Sample: CD4+ T cells from PBMCs cultured with HCoV-OC43 spike peptides, taken before COVID-19 vaccination. Subset of the sample: HCoV-OC43 spike overlapping peptide pool stimulation. This clonotype was obtained from a human donor who received a COVID-19 vaccine. V is TRBV9 and J is TRBJ1-6; TRBD1 agrees at 7 bases. Here the CDR3 reads CASSGTTGPNSPLHF. CDR3 in DNA: TGTGCCAGCAGCGGGACGACAGGGCCCAATTCACCCCTCCACTTT.